This is a list of T cell receptor beta chains from one sample in a study of human thymus T cells. Sequencing was performed with immunoSEQ multiplex PCR; in TCRdb, only in-frame clones are kept and a portion is missing. The sample lists approximately 46,000 clones, approximately 95% occurring once. Sequenced material: blood. These TCRs come from a girl in the first two years of life with a congenital heart defect but otherwise immunologically healthy. Both conserved end residues are part of each CDR3. Each record gives: CDR3 DNA, CDR3 protein, clone size, CDR3 length, D gene, V gene, J gene. A D gene is named only where the DNA matches it firmly. Clone size is shown for a subset of rows, as once, few, many or a class of expanded clone.

TGCGCCAGCAGCCAAGATACCATCATCCCTAAAAAATACGCAGGCCCCAACGAGCAGTACTTC	CASSQDTIIPKKYAGPNEQYF	.	21	.	TRBV4-1	TRBJ2-7
TGCGCCAGCAGCCAAGATGAGGGTCAGCCCCAGCATTTT	CASSQDEGQPQHF	.	13	.	TRBV4-1	TRBJ1-5
TGTGCCAGCTCACCGAGGACAGGAACCTACGAGCAGTACTTC	CASSPRTGTYEQYF	.	14	TRBD1	TRBV18	TRBJ2-7
TGTGCCAGTAGTCCCCCTTGGGCCGGGTCTCGGAGATATAACTATGGCTACACCTTC	CASSPPWAGSRRYNYGYTF	.	19	.	TRBV19	TRBJ1-2
TGTGCCAGCAGTCCCCGTCCTCCCCTGGGCACTGAAGCTTTCTTT	CASSPRPPLGTEAFF	once	15	.	TRBV2	TRBJ1-1
TGTGCCAGCACCAACCTTGGACGACTTGGCGAAGCTTTCTTT	CASTNLGRLGEAFF	.	14	.	TRBV6-5	TRBJ1-1
TGTGCCTGGAGTGTACCTGGTTTAGGGAACACTGAAGCTTTCTTT	CAWSVPGLGNTEAFF	.	15	.	TRBV30	TRBJ1-1
TGTGCCAGCAGTGACCGGGGGACCGGGGAGCTGTTTTTT	CASSDRGTGELFF	once	13	.	TRBV2	TRBJ2-2
TGTGCCAGCAGTGGGGCACTAGCGGGCACCCACAATGAGCAGTTCTTC	CASSGALAGTHNEQFF	.	16	TRBD2	TRBV6-1	TRBJ2-1
TGTGCCAGCAGTTTATGGTCGGGCGGGGGGCTCTTAACTAGCACAGATACGCAGTATTTT	CASSLWSGGGLLTSTDTQYF	.	20	TRBD2	TRBV28	TRBJ2-3
TGTGCCAGCAGCTTGCTGGCACCTCTGAACACTGAAGCTTTCTTT	CASSLLAPLNTEAFF	.	15	.	TRBV5-4	TRBJ1-1
TGTGCCAGCAGCCCATTGACTAGCGGGAGGCCGGGGGAGCAGTACTTC	CASSPLTSGRPGEQYF	.	16	TRBD2	TRBV5-4	TRBJ2-7
TGTGCCAGCAGCCAACCCCCCAGGGACGACTATGGCTACACCTTC	CASSQPPRDDYGYTF	.	15	.	TRBV4-2	TRBJ1-2
TGTGCCAGCGGGTTCGGGCGGGAGGACATCTCCTACGAGCAGTACTTC	CASGFGREDISYEQYF	.	16	TRBD2	TRBV7-2	TRBJ2-7
TGTGCCAGCAGTGAATTACTAGACCTCGACCCTTCTGGCGAGCAGTACTTC	CASSELLDLDPSGEQYF	.	17	.	TRBV2	TRBJ2-7